One and the same sample provided the 3 T cell receptor beta chains below, sequenced in a study of tumor and adjacent non-tumor tissue in lung cancer. Three rounds of nested PCR, following a modified ARM-PCR protocol, produced the TCRbeta library. MiXCR was run by TCRdb on the multiplex PCR reads, yielding one entry per CDR3 protein. The sample includes roughly 43,000 distinct CDR3 sequences, 60% of them seen just once. No cell sorting was done before RNA was extracted from the tissue. More than 3 cm separated this lung sample from the edge of the tumor. Sequenced sample: distant non-tumor lung tissue. The source is a man over 45 with non-small cell lung cancer.

This clonotype was seen ten or more times. V is TRBV12-3 or TRBV12-4 and J is TRBJ2-3; 15 bases are shared with TRBD2. After removal of 5 bases from V and 11 bases from J, the junction contained 8 bases not matched to a gene. The CDR3 contains 15 residues. The CDR3 sequence: CASSPRTSGGARQYF. For the CDR3, the DNA is TGTGCCAGCAGTCCAAGGACTAGCGGGGGGGCTAGGCAGTATTTT.

This clonotype was observed many times. The rearrangement joins TRBV5-6 to TRBJ1-4; no clear D gene. The length of the CDR3 is 12 residues. V was clipped by 2 bases and J by 7 bases, with 6 bases between them. Per the germline V gene, CDR1 is SGHDT and CDR2 is YYEEEE. DNA of the CDR3: TGTGCCAGCAGCTTTTGGGGTGAAAAACTGTTTTTT. It yields the protein CASSFWGEKLFF. The full variable domain, in which reference TRBV5-6 and TRBJ1-4 provide the parts outside the CDR3, is DAGVTQSPTHLIKTRGQQVTLRCSPKSGHDTVSWYQQALGQGPQFIFQYYEEEERQRGNFPDRFSGHQFPNYSSELNVNALLLGDSALYLCASSFWGEKLFFGSGTQLSVL.

Note on this clonotype: The germline gene is not matched at one end of the junction; a read error may be the cause. V usage is TRBV6-5 and J usage is TRBJ1-5; D is possibly TRBD1 (6 bases). CDR3 size: 15 residues. Germline CDR1 and CDR2: MNHEY and SVGAGI. The CDR3 loop reads CASSYSTGIDQPRHF. CDR3 bases: TGTGCCAGCAGTTATAGTACAGGGATTGATCAGCCCCGGCATTTT.